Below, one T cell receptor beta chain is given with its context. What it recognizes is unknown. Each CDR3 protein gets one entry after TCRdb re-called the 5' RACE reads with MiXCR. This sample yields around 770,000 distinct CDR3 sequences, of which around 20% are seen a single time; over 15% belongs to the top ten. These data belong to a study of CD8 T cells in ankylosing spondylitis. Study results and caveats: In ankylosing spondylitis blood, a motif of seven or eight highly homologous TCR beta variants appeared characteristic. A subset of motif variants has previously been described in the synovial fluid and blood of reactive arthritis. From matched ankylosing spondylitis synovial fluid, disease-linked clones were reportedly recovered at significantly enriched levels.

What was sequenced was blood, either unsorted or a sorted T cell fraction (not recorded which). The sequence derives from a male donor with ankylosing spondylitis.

The CDR3 here is CASSLDPDGGEYF. The CDR3 nucleotides read TGTGCCAGCAGTTTAGATCCCGATGGGGGGGAGTACTTC. This rearrangement joins TRBV12-3 or TRBV12-4 to TRBJ2-5, with TRBD2 identical over 7 bases. The V gene end was trimmed by 1 base and the J gene end by 12 bases; junction bases not matched to a gene: 8. The CDR3 is made up of 13 amino acids.